This T cell receptor (beta chain) appears in the sequencing data of a study of cytomegalovirus exposure and HLA in healthy donors. Losses at the gene ends were 7 bases for V and 0 bases for J; bases not matched to a gene: 2. The CDR3 is 14 amino acids. Germline V gene data show CDR1 as MDHEN and CDR2 as SYDVKM. With 60 Vbeta and 13 Jbeta primers, the PCR was carried out. The protocol was immunoSEQ multiplex PCR, while the TCRdb copy is restricted to in-frame clones and leaves out a portion. The table records some 200,000 clones, roughly 80% of them present only once. The material sequenced was PBMCs. J is TRBJ1-3 and V is TRBV28, with 8 bases matching TRBD1. The clonotype originates from a woman between 18 and 29 years old in good health and CMV-seronegative. CDR3: CASKGQGSGNTIYF. DNA for the CDR3: TGTGCCAGCAAAGGACAGGGCTCTGGAAACACCATATATTTT.